The subject of this entry is one T cell receptor (beta chain). Its antigen has not been determined. No base qualities exist here, and no much larger clone lies one base off it. This entry comes from a study of cytomegalovirus exposure and HLA in healthy donors (dated by TCRdb to about 2017). Notes on the research overall: In an earlier analysis of roughly 500 of the donors, 276 Gb of sequence data and about 110 million unique TCR beta sequences from 180 million or so T cells were reported. Five DR-DQ haplotypes were handled as single units for association and clustering, since linkage in the cohort was strong. HLA typing included class I and class II loci at four-digit resolution. Of the approximately 400 genotyped donors, approximately 83% fell in the genetic ancestry cluster associated with self-reported Caucasian donors. Typing coverage varied by locus: roughly 629-630 donors for A, B, C, DRB1 and DQB1; roughly 510 for DQA1; around 610 for DPA1; some 470 for DPB1. The study aimed to test whether cataloging public T cell receptors could reveal signatures of past pathogen exposure. In a later analysis, previously published TCR beta repertoires from 666 donors were re-analyzed and high-resolution HLA genotyping was added so that TCR occurrence patterns could be studied. An earlier analysis of approximately 630 of the donors applied high-throughput TCR beta sequencing to assess whether each TCR beta V gene segment acted as functional or pseudogenic. The later analysis used no new phenotypic data to find candidate immune exposures, relying instead on TCR beta sequences and their occurrence across donors. Along with the approximately 650-subject first cohort, a separate validation cohort of over a hundred different subjects was used. Roughly 300 gigabases of sequencing data and 70 million to 100 million unique TCR sequences made up an early release that covered 500 to 650 HLA-typed donors. On average, roughly 240,000 unique TCR beta nucleotide sequences were sequenced per donor among a few hundred genotyped donors of the cohort, with 15% to 20% of those sequences being non-productive. The study profiled the T cell repertoires of about 640 subjects by immunosequencing and related them to cytomegalovirus serostatus. Alongside the repertoire data, information on donor age, sex, ethnicity and CMV serostatus was compiled. A later genetic analysis used genome-wide SNP genotypes for about 65% of the 666 donors, treating that subset as a discovery cohort. All discovery cohort repertoires had been generated using a single sequencing platform. High-throughput TCR immunosequencing, statistical association of individual TCRs with disease status, and machine learning were combined to predict cytomegalovirus infection status.

Results the study describes overall, beyond this receptor: Broadly in line with IMGT annotations, most TCR beta V segments showed up in productive rearrangements about 87% or about 30% of the time in an earlier analysis of approximately 640 of the donors. Seventeen rarely observed V segments, including chromosome 9 orphons, were excluded from the earlier analysis of a few hundred of the donors because counts were too low. A later analysis found that HLA-associated TCR beta chains were more clonally expanded and had lower generation probabilities than equally common non-associated chains. Most CMV-associated TCR beta chains appeared to be HLA-restricted in a later analysis, and the HLA associations seemed to be driven largely by CMV exposure. While some public TCRs were present in many individuals, most TCR sequences turned up only very rarely across donors. The classifier was reported to diagnose cytomegalovirus status with high specificity and sensitivity in both the original and validation cohorts. In a later genetic analysis, fewer N-insertions in productive TCRs were reported among donors in an Asian-associated ancestry cluster than the approximately 670-donor mean. Specific HLA alleles were associated with roughly 16,000 TCR beta sequences at a false discovery rate of 0.05 in a later analysis. In a later analysis, several top co-occurrence clusters were reported to appear linked to parvovirus B19, influenza, CMV and Epstein-Barr virus. A later genetic analysis associated a missense DCLRE1C variant with V-gene and J-gene trimming of TCR beta chains, and an independent cohort replicated the association. The sequencing pipeline was judged likely to have produced a cluster of highly shared sequence variants as a technical artifact. According to a later analysis, TCR association rates differed among HLA loci, with DRB1 alleles showing the most associated TCRs and HLA-C alleles showing the fewest. In vitro tests confirmed that a few of the cytomegalovirus-associated TCR beta chains recognize cytomegalovirus antigens. A further reported finding was that TCR beta sequences accurately predicted the HLA-A and HLA-B alleles for most subjects in the first cohort. Roughly uniform sequencing depth across donors was assumed in presence/absence analyses, although this assumption may not hold. Linkage disequilibrium might explain the correlated functional status among segregating V segments, but an unknown experimental factor could not be excluded. This cohort had only TCR beta chains sequenced, and the lack of alpha or paired-chain data limited which features could be detected. The study gave a list of 150 to 200 TCR beta chains associated with cytomegalovirus. HLA typing was unavailable for some donors at each locus, so association tests used only the typed subset. Assigning TCR associations to individual alleles was difficult when HLA alleles, especially DR and DQ, strongly co-occurred. The only immune exposure information available for the cohort was CMV serostatus. The authors suggested that the approach could potentially be extended to other disease states and immunological phenotypes.

The cohort consisted of 650 to 850 healthy bone marrow donors. At the time of sampling, every cohort member was nominally healthy, though immune exposures that went unrecorded were likely present. The donor tested CMV seropositive and was one of the 289 seropositive cohort members. Every donor gave a peripheral blood sample, and the peripheral blood mononuclear cells from that sample were used for TCR beta sequencing. Genomic DNA was extracted from the blood cell samples with the Qiagen DNeasy Blood Extraction Kit. Library generation was performed with the immunoSEQ multiplex PCR assay. For the multiplex PCR, a mixture combining 60 forward primers for TCR Vbeta segments and 13 reverse primers for TCR Jbeta segments was used. The CDR3 region of rearranged TCR beta genes was amplified from genomic DNA by a multiplex PCR assay. Amplified TCR beta libraries were sequenced as 87-base-pair reads on the Illumina HiSeq System. The authors' analysis ran thus. A later analysis counted about 80 million unique TCR beta chains across the 666 repertoires, and about 10 million of these chains were shared by at least two donors. A nearest-neighbor algorithm error-corrected the raw reads and collapsed the reads into unique sequences, merging closely related sequences to remove PCR and sequencing errors. Alignment of CDR3 sequences to IMGT reference sequences was used to assign V, D and J gene segments. For a sequence to be retained, a match of at least six nucleotides to both a V gene segment and a J gene segment was required. Rearrangements were classified as productive when the CDR3 lacked stop codons and remained in frame with V and J, and all other rearrangements were classified as non-productive. Following IMGT convention, CDR3 was defined as the stretch from the second conserved V-encoded cysteine up to the conserved J-encoded phenylalanine. The earlier analysis of about 590 of the donors excluded sequences that lacked an unambiguous match to a single V gene segment. In an earlier analysis of approximately 610 of the donors, V segments were called functional above 56.7% productive rearrangements and were called segregating when the between-donor standard deviation exceeded 5%. A statistical classification framework was developed to diagnose cytomegalovirus status using the catalog of TCR beta chain sequences. In a later analysis, V and J genes were assigned by comparing TCR nucleotide sequences against IMGT/GENE-DB human TR gene sequences. The TCRdist pipeline was used in a later analysis to assign CDR3 sequences and most-parsimonious VDJ recombination scenarios. In a later analysis, each TCR beta chain was defined by its CDR3 amino acid sequence together with its V-gene family, and reads without a unique V-gene family were excluded. A later analysis removed 592 highly shared, low-generation-probability nucleotide sequences to deal with suspected cross-contamination and a sequencing artifact. For each public chain, a later analysis derived a clonal expansion index from normalized ranks of inferred template counts within each repertoire. A later analysis computed generation probabilities with a VDJ recombination model fitted to out-of-frame rearrangements, and checked the results against IGoR. A later analysis scored TCR-TCR, TCR-HLA and TCR-CMV co-occurrence with hypergeometric tests, applying a repertoire-size bias correction to TCR pairs. False discovery rates were estimated in a later analysis by permuting HLA or CMV assignments 20 times. A later analysis grouped co-occurring TCRs with DBSCAN, adding TCRdist sequence similarity when clustering within HLA-allele-positive subsets. For co-occurrence clustering, repertoires with fewer than 30,000 or more than 120,000 public chains were excluded, along with roughly 5 repertoires with anomalous nucleotide sharing. TCRdb took over this immuneACCESS table, retaining in-frame rearrangements with V and J assigned. Such tables are incomplete; in checked studies, under half of the missing clones stem from an unresolved V gene, and the remainder is unexplained. The DNA was the basis for D and trimming; V, J and clone size are from that table. In this sample the table shows some 150,000 clones, almost 80% of which occur a single time. The ten most abundant clones make up 6.3% of the sample.

This clonotype originated in a man aged 40-49 years in good health and CMV-seropositive. Sequenced: PBMCs.

For the CDR3, the sequence is CASSRLAGGPDTDTQYF. The sequenced DNA is TGTGCCAGCAGCCGACTAGCGGGAGGGCCAGACACAGATACGCAGTATTTT. The chain is made from TRBV21-1 and TRBJ2-3; TRBD2 was called by the table and not checked on the DNA. TRBV21-1 is recorded as a pseudogene. The CDR3 numbers 17 residues from cysteine through phenylalanine. Only the CDR3 portion is preserved as DNA: 51 bases, with reading frame beginning at the first base.